Listed below are T cell receptor beta chains from one sample, sequenced in a study of regulatory and conventional T cells in RAG deficiency. Produced via immunoSEQ multiplex PCR; TCRdb's table is partial and in-frame only. The table records more than 30,000 clones, 85% to 90% of them present only once. This sample was also put to use in a study of regulatory T cells.

The sample taken for sequencing was CD8+ T cells sorted from blood. The receptors originated from a human donor in good health. CDR3s include the opening cysteine and the closing phenylalanine or tryptophan. D genes are given only for firm matches. The size entry is marked missing in some rows and otherwise reads once, few, many or a size class.

v_gene	d_gene	abundance	j_gene	len	CDR3aa	CDR3nt
TRBV29-1	NA	NA	TRBJ2-2	13	CSVERQNTGELFF	TGCAGCGTTGAAAGACAGAACACCGGGGAGCTGTTTTTT
TRBV19	NA	NA	TRBJ2-7	13	CASSPGRTYEQYF	TGTGCCAGTAGTCCGGGACGGACCTACGAGCAGTACTTC
TRBV5-8	TRBD2	NA	TRBJ2-5	16	CASSLAVREGQETQYF	TGTGCCAGCAGCTTGGCCGTGCGGGAGGGCCAAGAGACCCAGTACTTC
TRBV7-6	NA	NA	TRBJ2-7	16	CASSLETAARGYEQYF	TGTGCCAGCAGCTTAGAGACAGCCGCGAGGGGGTACGAGCAGTACTTC
TRBV5-1	NA	NA	TRBJ2-7	11	CASSLGHEQYF	TGCGCCAGCAGCTTGGGCCACGAGCAGTACTTC
TRBV27	NA	NA	TRBJ2-7	14	CASSPRDVHHEQYF	TGTGCCAGCAGTCCCCGGGACGTCCACCACGAGCAGTACTTC
TRBV19	NA	few	TRBJ2-7	15	CASSIGGYFSYEQYF	TGTGCCAGTAGTATAGGTGGCTACTTCTCCTACGAGCAGTACTTC
TRBV4-1	NA	once	TRBJ2-4	11	CASSQDYIQYF	TGCGCCAGCAGCCAAGATTACATTCAGTACTTC
TRBV7-8	NA	NA	TRBJ2-3	14	CASSLTLSTDTQYF	TGTGCCAGCAGCTTAACCCTTAGCACAGATACGCAGTATTTT
TRBV29-1	NA	once	TRBJ2-7	11	CSVSGSYEQYF	TGCAGCGTGAGCGGCTCCTACGAGCAGTACTTC
TRBV9	TRBD2	NA	TRBJ2-2	18	CASSVEGFSGQNTGELFF	TGTGCCAGCAGCGTAGAGGGATTTAGCGGGCAAAACACCGGGGAGCTGTTTTTT
TRBV18	NA	NA	TRBJ2-2	14	CASSPLTVTGELFF	TGTGCCAGCTCACCACTGACAGTTACCGGGGAGCTGTTTTTT
TRBV30	NA	NA	TRBJ1-5	14	CAWSGDYGDQPQHF	TGTGCCTGGAGTGGGGACTATGGGGATCAGCCCCAGCATTTT
TRBV25-1	TRBD2	NA	TRBJ2-1	16	CASSDPSGRVYNEQFF	TGTGCCAGCAGTGATCCAAGCGGGAGGGTCTACAATGAGCAGTTCTTC
TRBV27	NA	NA	TRBJ1-2	17	CASSLREMGKGVSGYTF	TGTGCCAGCAGTTTGAGGGAAATGGGCAAAGGGGTCTCTGGCTACACCTTC
TRBV11-2	TRBD2	NA	TRBJ2-1	19	CASSLNGRGGRSSYNEQFF	TGTGCCAGCAGCTTAAACGGACGGGGGGGGAGGAGCTCCTACAATGAGCAGTTCTTC
TRBV10-2	NA	NA	TRBJ2-1	14	CASRTGSSYNEQFF	TGCGCCAGCAGGACTGGGAGCTCCTACAATGAGCAGTTCTTC
TRBV9	NA	few	TRBJ1-5	19	CASTPLLYGQMYSNQPQHF	TGTGCCAGCACCCCACTATTATATGGCCAGATGTATAGCAATCAGCCCCAGCATTTT
TRBV11-2	NA	NA	TRBJ2-7	13	CASSLGEPYEQYF	TGTGCCAGCAGCTTAGGGGAGCCCTACGAGCAGTACTTC
TRBV7-8	TRBD2	few	TRBJ2-7	15	CASSLDSGGYYEQYF	TGTGCCAGCAGCTTAGATAGCGGGGGGTACTACGAGCAGTACTTC
TRBV9	NA	NA	TRBJ2-7	15	CASSEGQGFSYEQYF	TGTGCCAGCAGCGAGGGGCAGGGGTTTTCCTACGAGCAGTACTTC
TRBV6-1	NA	NA	TRBJ1-1	13	CASNMPLNTEAFF	TGTGCCAGCAATATGCCCCTCAACACTGAAGCTTTCTTT
TRBV6-1	NA	NA	TRBJ2-1	12	CASSPSVNEQFF	TGTGCCAGCAGCCCTAGCGTAAATGAGCAGTTCTTC
TRBV5-6	NA	NA	TRBJ2-2	17	CASSLGYGPPHAGELFF	TGTGCCAGCAGCTTGGGTTATGGGCCGCCCCATGCCGGGGAGCTGTTTTTT
TRBV9	TRBD2	NA	TRBJ2-7	15	CASSVGLADSYEQYF	TGTGCCAGCAGCGTAGGCCTAGCGGATTCCTACGAGCAGTACTTC
TRBV5-4	NA	NA	TRBJ2-5	14	CASSPGMAEETQYF	TGTGCCAGCAGCCCGGGCATGGCGGAAGAGACCCAGTACTTC
TRBV10-1	TRBD2	once	TRBJ2-1	15	CASSPGLAGDNEQFF	TGCGCCAGCAGTCCGGGACTAGCGGGCGACAATGAGCAGTTCTTC
TRBV6-5	NA	NA	TRBJ1-1	12	CAPGGPKTEAFF	TGTGCCCCGGGGGGCCCGAAGACTGAAGCTTTCTTT
TRBV7-9	NA	NA	TRBJ1-1	14	CASVGNQANTEAFF	TGTGCCAGCGTTGGGAACCAGGCCAACACTGAAGCTTTCTTT
TRBV7-9	NA	NA	TRBJ1-1	15	CASSLWFGGNTEAFF	TGTGCCAGCAGCTTGTGGTTCGGGGGGAACACTGAAGCTTTCTTT
TRBV19	TRBD1	NA	TRBJ1-5	15	CASSIGGTGVQPQHF	TGTGCCAGTAGTATCGGGGGGACAGGGGTCCAGCCCCAGCATTTT
TRBV2	TRBD1	once	TRBJ1-4	12	CASMDRNEKLFF	TGTGCCAGCATGGACAGGAATGAAAAACTGTTTTTT
TRBV19	TRBD2	NA	TRBJ2-1	15	CASTSGTSRRHEQFF	TGTGCCAGTACCTCCGGGACTAGTAGACGCCATGAGCAGTTCTTC
TRBV7-9	NA	NA	TRBJ1-6	16	CASSPPAGYPYSPLHF	TGTGCCAGCAGCCCACCGGCGGGGTACCCCTATTCACCCCTCCACTTT
TRBV28	TRBD2	NA	TRBJ2-2	15	CASRTSGANTGELFF	TGTGCCAGCAGGACTAGCGGGGCGAACACCGGGGAGCTGTTTTTT
TRBV6-1	NA	NA	TRBJ2-2	13	CASTPIPPRELFF	TGTGCCAGCACCCCGATCCCGCCGAGGGAGCTGTTTTTT
TRBV7-8	TRBD2	NA	TRBJ2-3	15	CASSLTSGSADTQYF	TGTGCCAGCAGCCTCACTAGCGGCTCGGCAGATACGCAGTATTTT
TRBV16	NA	NA	TRBJ1-1	15	CASSPPPGLNTEAFF	TGTGCCAGCAGCCCCCCCCCTGGGCTGAACACTGAAGCTTTCTTT
TRBV5-4	TRBD1	NA	TRBJ2-5	16	CASSLAFTGVGETQYF	TGTGCCAGCAGCTTGGCCTTTACAGGGGTGGGGGAGACCCAGTACTTC
TRBV7-9	NA	NA	TRBJ2-7	12	CASSLAGGEQYF	TGTGCCAGCAGCTTAGCTGGTGGGGAGCAGTACTTC
TRBV28	NA	NA	TRBJ1-1	13	CASNIQGSTEAFF	TGTGCCAGCAATATACAGGGAAGCACTGAAGCTTTCTTT
TRBV7-8	NA	NA	TRBJ2-3	15	CASSLAEFGTDTQYF	TGTGCCAGCAGCTTAGCGGAGTTCGGGACAGATACGCAGTATTTT
TRBV6-1	NA	once	TRBJ1-1	10	CASGGGEAFF	TGTGCCAGCGGGGGGGGTGAAGCTTTCTTT
TRBV30	NA	once	TRBJ2-1	13	CAWSVHGGNEQFF	TGTGCCTGGAGTGTACATGGGGGGAATGAGCAGTTCTTC
TRBV7-6	TRBD2	NA	TRBJ2-1	16	CASSRTGGRAYNEQFF	TGTGCCAGCAGCCGTACGGGCGGGAGGGCCTACAATGAGCAGTTCTTC
TRBV5-6	NA	NA	TRBJ2-7	12	CATSNGSYEQYF	TGTGCCACCAGCAACGGTTCCTACGAGCAGTACTTC
TRBV6-1	TRBD2	few	TRBJ2-7	16	CASSEGRLAGSYEQYF	TGTGCCAGCAGTGAAGGTCGGCTAGCGGGGTCATACGAGCAGTACTTC
TRBV7-9	TRBD1	few	TRBJ1-1	15	CASSLWDRGDTEAFF	TGTGCCAGCAGCTTATGGGACAGGGGGGACACTGAAGCTTTCTTT
TRBV6-6	TRBD1	NA	TRBJ2-7	13	CASEGQVGYEQYF	TGTGCCAGCGAGGGACAGGTCGGCTACGAGCAGTACTTC
TRBV6-6	TRBD1	NA	TRBJ1-1	14	CASSYEGTGGSAFF	TGTGCCAGCAGTTACGAGGGGACAGGGGGATCTGCTTTCTTT
TRBV2	NA	NA	TRBJ2-7	14	CASGSGTESYEQYF	TGTGCCAGCGGAAGCGGGACAGAGTCCTACGAGCAGTACTTC
TRBV7-2	NA	NA	TRBJ1-3	16	CASSLKSSSSGNTIYF	TGTGCCAGCAGCTTAAAGTCGTCGAGCTCTGGAAACACCATATATTTT
TRBV5-1	NA	NA	TRBJ1-1	12	CASSDDDTEAFF	TGCGCCAGCAGCGACGATGACACTGAAGCTTTCTTT
TRBV5-8	TRBD1	NA	TRBJ1-2	16	CASSFLTGQGYYGYTF	TGTGCCAGCAGCTTCTTAACTGGACAGGGATACTATGGCTACACCTTC
TRBV11-3	NA	NA	TRBJ1-1	15	CASSLGETLNTEAFF	TGTGCCAGCAGCTTAGGGGAGACTTTGAACACTGAAGCTTTCTTT
TRBV11-2	NA	NA	TRBJ2-2	16	CASSMLAGSVAGELFF	TGTGCCAGCAGCATGCTAGCAGGGTCAGTCGCCGGGGAGCTGTTTTTT
TRBV27	NA	NA	TRBJ1-5	15	CASSLRGSSNQPQHF	TGTGCCAGCAGTTTACGTGGGAGTAGCAATCAGCCCCAGCATTTT
TRBV27	NA	NA	TRBJ1-1	16	CASSLSRGPSEGEAFF	TGTGCCAGCAGTTTATCCAGGGGCCCCTCCGAGGGTGAAGCTTTCTTT
TRBV18	NA	NA	TRBJ2-3	13	CASSPSTIDTQYF	TGTGCCAGCTCACCTTCTACGATAGATACGCAGTATTTT